The T cell receptor (beta chain) under discussion was sequenced for a study of neurological immune-mediated disorders. Turning to this clonotype: Its antigen is currently unknown.

The study, taken as a whole, reports: When grouped phylogenetically, the repertoires of 18 of the 34 multiple sclerosis patients fell together in one related-CDR3 cluster, which is a possible signature.

The CDR3 runs 13 residues. V gave up 8 bases and J gave up 7 bases, with 20 bases separating them. Germline loops: CDR1 SQVTM, CDR2 ANQGSEA. The cDNA was produced through 5'RACE with 10-nucleotide random UMIs. Each CDR3 protein is one row after TCRdb ran MiXCR on the 5' RACE reads. The sample includes around 70,000 distinct CDR3 sequences, around 5.2% seen only once; the top ten take 6.5% to 9%. Material for sequencing was PBMCs. The clonotype comes from a man younger than 35 with multiple sclerosis. The chain carries TRBV29-1 and TRBJ1-1; D unresolved. CDR3 amino acids: CSSVEGISGEAFF. CDR3 DNA: TGCAGCTCGGTAGAGGGAATCTCCGGTGAAGCTTTCTTT.